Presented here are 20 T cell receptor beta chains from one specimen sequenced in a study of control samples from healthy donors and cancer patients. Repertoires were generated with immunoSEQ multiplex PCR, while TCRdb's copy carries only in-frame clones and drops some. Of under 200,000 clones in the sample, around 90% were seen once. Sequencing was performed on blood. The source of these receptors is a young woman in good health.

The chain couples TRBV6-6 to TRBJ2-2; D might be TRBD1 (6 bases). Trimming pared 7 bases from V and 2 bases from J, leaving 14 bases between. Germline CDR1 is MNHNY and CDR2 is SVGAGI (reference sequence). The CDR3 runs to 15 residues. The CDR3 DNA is TGTGCCAGCACTCGTAGGACAGCTAACACCGGGGAGCTGTTTTTT. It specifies CASTRRTANTGELFF.

The CDR3: CASSLSASGRARHEQYF. The CDR3 region has the DNA TGCGCCAGCAGCTTGTCAGCTAGCGGGAGGGCCCGGCACGAGCAGTACTTC. The chain links TRBV5-1 to TRBJ2-7; 12 bases are a match to TRBD2. V shed 1 base, J shed 5 bases, and the junction held 10 bases outside the gene matches. This CDR3 has 17 amino acids. Germline V gene lookup returns CDR1 SGHRS and CDR2 YFSETQ.

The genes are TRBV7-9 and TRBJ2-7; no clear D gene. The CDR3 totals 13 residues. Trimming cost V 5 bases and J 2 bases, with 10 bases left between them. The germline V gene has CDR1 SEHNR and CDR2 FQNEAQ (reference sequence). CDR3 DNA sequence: TGTGCCAGCAGCCGCCCCGGGCCCTACGAGCAGTACTTC. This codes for CASSRPGPYEQYF.

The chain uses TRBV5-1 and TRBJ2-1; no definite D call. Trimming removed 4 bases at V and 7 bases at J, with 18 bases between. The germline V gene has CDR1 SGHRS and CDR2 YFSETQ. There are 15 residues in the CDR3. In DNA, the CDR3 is TGCGCCAGCAGCCGGCTACAGTCGGTCAAAAATGAGCAGTTCTTC. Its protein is CASSRLQSVKNEQFF.

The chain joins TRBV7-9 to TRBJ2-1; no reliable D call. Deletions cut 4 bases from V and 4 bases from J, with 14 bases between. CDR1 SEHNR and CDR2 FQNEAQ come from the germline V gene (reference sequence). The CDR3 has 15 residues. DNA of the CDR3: TGTGCCAGCAGCTCGGACGGGCTAAGTTACAATGAGCAGTTCTTC. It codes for CASSSDGLSYNEQFF.

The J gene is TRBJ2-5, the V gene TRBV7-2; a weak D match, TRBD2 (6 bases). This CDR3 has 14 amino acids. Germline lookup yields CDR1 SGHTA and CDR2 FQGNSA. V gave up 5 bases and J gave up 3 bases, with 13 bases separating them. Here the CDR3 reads CASSPWTGEETQYF. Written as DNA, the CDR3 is TGTGCCAGCAGCCCATGGACGGGGGAAGAGACCCAGTACTTC.

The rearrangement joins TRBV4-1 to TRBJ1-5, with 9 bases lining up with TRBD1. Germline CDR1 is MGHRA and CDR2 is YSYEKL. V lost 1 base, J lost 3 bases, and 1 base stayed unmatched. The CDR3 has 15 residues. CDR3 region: CASSQGDRDNQPQHF. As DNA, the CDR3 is TGCGCCAGCAGCCAAGGGGACAGGGACAATCAGCCCCAGCATTTT.

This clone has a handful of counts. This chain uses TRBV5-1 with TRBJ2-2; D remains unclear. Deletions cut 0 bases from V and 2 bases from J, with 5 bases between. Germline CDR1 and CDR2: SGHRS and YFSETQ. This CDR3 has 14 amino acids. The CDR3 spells CASSLDGNTGELFF. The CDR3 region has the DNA TGCGCCAGCAGCTTGGACGGTAACACCGGGGAGCTGTTTTTT. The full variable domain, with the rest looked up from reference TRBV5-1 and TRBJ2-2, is KAGVTQTPRYLIKTRGQQVTLSCSPISGHRSVSWYQQTPGQGLQFLFEYFSETQRNKGNFPGRFSGRQFSNSRSEMNVSTLELGDSALYLCASSLDGNTGELFFGEGSRLTVL.

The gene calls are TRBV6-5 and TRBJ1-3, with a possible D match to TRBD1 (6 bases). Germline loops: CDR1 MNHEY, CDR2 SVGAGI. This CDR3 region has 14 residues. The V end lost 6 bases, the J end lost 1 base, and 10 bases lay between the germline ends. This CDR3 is CASRHRASGNTIYF. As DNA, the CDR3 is TGTGCCAGCAGACACAGGGCTTCTGGAAACACCATATATTTT.

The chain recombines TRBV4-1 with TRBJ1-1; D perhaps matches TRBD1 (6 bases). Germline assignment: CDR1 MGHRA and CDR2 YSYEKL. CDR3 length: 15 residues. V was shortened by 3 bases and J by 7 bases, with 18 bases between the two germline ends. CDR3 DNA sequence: TGCGCCAGCAGCCACAGTACTACAGGGATTAGTGAAGCTTTCTTT. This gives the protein CASSHSTTGISEAFF.

CDR3 nucleotides: TGTGCCAGCAGCCAAGATCTGGGGGGGTCCTACGAGCAGTACTTC. It translates to CASSQDLGGSYEQYF. The rearrangement uses TRBV3-1 (or the pseudogene TRBV3-2) and TRBJ2-7; TRBD2 agrees at 7 bases. The CDR3 is 15 amino acids. Trimming removed 0 bases from V and 1 base from J; junction bases left unmatched: 3. In germline, CDR1 is LGHDT, CDR2 YNNKEL (reference sequence).

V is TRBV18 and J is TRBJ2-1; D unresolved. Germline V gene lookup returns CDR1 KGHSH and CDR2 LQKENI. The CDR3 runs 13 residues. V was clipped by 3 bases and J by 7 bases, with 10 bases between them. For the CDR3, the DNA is TGTGCCAGCTCACCGGGCCGTCTTAATGAGCAGTTCTTC. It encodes CASSPGRLNEQFF.

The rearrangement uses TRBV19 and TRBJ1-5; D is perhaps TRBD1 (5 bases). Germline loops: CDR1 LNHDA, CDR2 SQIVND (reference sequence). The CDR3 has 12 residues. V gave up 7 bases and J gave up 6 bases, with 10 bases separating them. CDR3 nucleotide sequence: TGTGCCAGTAAGGCAGGGCCTCAGCCCCAGCATTTT. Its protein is CASKAGPQPQHF. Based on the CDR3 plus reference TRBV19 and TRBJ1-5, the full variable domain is DGGITQSPKYLFRKEGQNVTLSCEQNLNHDAMYWYRQDPGQGLRLIYYSQIVNDFQKGDIAEGYSVSREKKESFPLTVTSAQKNPTAFYLCASKAGPQPQHFGDGTRLSIL.

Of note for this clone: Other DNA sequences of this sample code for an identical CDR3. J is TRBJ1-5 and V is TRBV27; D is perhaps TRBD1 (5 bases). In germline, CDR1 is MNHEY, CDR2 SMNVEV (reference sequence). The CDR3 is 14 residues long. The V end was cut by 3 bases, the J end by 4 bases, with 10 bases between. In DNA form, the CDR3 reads TGTGCCAGCAGTTTCCGGGGGGGGAATCAGCCCCAGCATTTT. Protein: CASSFRGGNQPQHF.

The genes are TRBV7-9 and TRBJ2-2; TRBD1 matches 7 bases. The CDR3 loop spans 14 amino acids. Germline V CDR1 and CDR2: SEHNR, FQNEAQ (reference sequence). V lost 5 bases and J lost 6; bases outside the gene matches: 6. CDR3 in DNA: TGTGCCAGCAGCGACAGGGTTTTGGCCGGGGAGCTGTTTTTT. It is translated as CASSDRVLAGELFF. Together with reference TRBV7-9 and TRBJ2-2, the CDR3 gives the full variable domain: DTGVSQNPRHKITKRGQNVTFRCDPISEHNRLYWYRQTLGQGPEFLTYFQNEAQLEKSRLLSDRFSAERPKGSFSTLEIQRTEQGDSAMYLCASSDRVLAGELFFGEGSRLTVL.

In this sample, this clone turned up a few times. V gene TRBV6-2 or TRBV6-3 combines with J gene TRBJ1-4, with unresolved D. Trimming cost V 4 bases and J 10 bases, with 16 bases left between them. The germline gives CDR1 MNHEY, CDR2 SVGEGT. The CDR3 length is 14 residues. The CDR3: CASSSLGQGGKLFF. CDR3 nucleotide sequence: TGTGCCAGCAGTTCCTTAGGGCAAGGAGGAAAACTGTTTTTT.

The CDR3 loop is CASSSTGGKRDTQYF. The CDR3 DNA reads TGTGCCAGCTCATCAACAGGGGGCAAGAGAGATACGCAGTATTTT. V usage is TRBV18 and J usage is TRBJ2-3; 9 nucleotides agree with TRBD1. Losses at the gene ends were 5 bases for V and 5 bases for J; bases not matched to a gene: 8. CDR3 length: 15 amino acids. Germline assignment: CDR1 KGHSH and CDR2 LQKENI.

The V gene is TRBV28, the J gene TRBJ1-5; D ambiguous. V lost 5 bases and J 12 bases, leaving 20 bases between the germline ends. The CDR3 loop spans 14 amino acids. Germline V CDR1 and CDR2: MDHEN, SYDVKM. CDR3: CASSGSRVLEGQHF. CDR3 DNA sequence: TGTGCCAGCAGTGGGAGCCGGGTCCTCGAGGGCCAGCATTTT.

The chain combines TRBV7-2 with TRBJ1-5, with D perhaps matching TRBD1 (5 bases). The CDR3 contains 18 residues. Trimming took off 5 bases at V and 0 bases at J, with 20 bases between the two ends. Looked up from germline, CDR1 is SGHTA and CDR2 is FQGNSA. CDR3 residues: CASSPTTRRGDSNQPQHF. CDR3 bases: TGTGCCAGCAGCCCGACGACGCGCCGGGGGGATAGCAATCAGCCCCAGCATTTT. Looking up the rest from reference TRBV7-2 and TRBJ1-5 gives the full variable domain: GAGVSQSPSNKVTEKGKDVELRCDPISGHTALYWYRQSLGQGLEFLIYFQGNSAPDKSGLPSDRFSAERTGGSVSTLTIQRTQQEDSAVYLCASSPTTRRGDSNQPQHFGDGTRLSIL.

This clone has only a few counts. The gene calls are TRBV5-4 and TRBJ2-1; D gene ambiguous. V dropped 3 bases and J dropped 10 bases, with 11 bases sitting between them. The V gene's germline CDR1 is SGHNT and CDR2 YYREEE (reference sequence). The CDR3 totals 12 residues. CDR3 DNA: TGTGCCAGCAGCTCGAGCTCCCACGAGCAGTTCTTC. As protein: CASSSSSHEQFF.